The entry that follows covers one T cell receptor (beta chain) sequence. Its antigen is not identified. Profiling relied on immunoSEQ multiplex PCR, and the TCRdb table lists in-frame clones only, not all of them. The data show some 85,000 clones, with around three quarters seen just once and about 19% held by the top ten. This sample was included in a study of T cells in localized non-small cell lung cancer. V was cut by 6 bases and J by 5 bases, with 14 bases left in between. The germline CDR1 and CDR2 sequences are MNHEY and SMNVEV (reference sequence). The CDR3 extends over 15 amino acids. Study-level findings and limits: Sequencing was limited to one tumor region, leaving the possibility of heterogeneity open.

This TCR was sampled from a man aged 35-75 years with stage II squamous cell lung carcinoma. The sample in question was PBMCs, obtained before any cancer treatment. The chain couples TRBV27 to TRBJ1-6, with D hard to call. CDR3 amino acids: CASSILYGDNSPLHF. The CDR3 coding sequence is TGTGCCAGCAGCATACTCTACGGGGATAATTCACCCCTCCACTTT.